A selection of T cell receptor beta chains follows, all from one sample in a study of cytomegalovirus exposure and HLA in healthy donors. Here immunoSEQ multiplex PCR was the method, and the copy in TCRdb shows in-frame clones only, minus some. Found here are 85,000 to 100,000 clones, roughly three quarters of them singletons; the top ten hold approximately 3.9%. What was sequenced was PBMCs. These receptors came from a woman aged 35 to 49 in good health and CMV-seronegative. Both conserved end residues are part of each CDR3. A D gene is named only where the DNA matches it firmly. Rows may omit the clone size; those that give it use once, few, many or a size class.

CASSYGDGSEQYF,TGCGCCAGCAGCTACGGGGATGGCAGCGAGCAGTACTTC,TRBJ2-7,TRBV5-1,-,-
CASSVHREPTGELFF,TGTGCCAGCAGCGTGCACAGGGAACCCACCGGGGAGCTGTTTTTT,TRBJ2-2,TRBV9,-,-
CAWTSFSEQFF,TGTGCCTGGACTAGCTTTAGTGAGCAGTTCTTC,TRBJ2-1,TRBV30,-,once
CASSRNELGGPQPQHF,TGCGCCAGCAGCCGAAACGAACTCGGGGGGCCTCAGCCCCAGCATTTT,TRBJ1-5,TRBV4-1,-,-
CASEGQGLSGANVLTF,TGTGCCAGCGAGGGTCAGGGGCTATCTGGGGCCAACGTCCTGACTTTC,TRBJ2-6,TRBV25-1,-,-
CASSEETGKGLEQYF,TGTGCCAGCAGTGAAGAGACAGGGAAGGGCCTCGAGCAGTACTTC,TRBJ2-7,TRBV2,TRBD1,-
CAWSVPGQIYNTEAFF,TGTGCCTGGAGTGTACCGGGACAGATTTATAACACTGAAGCTTTCTTT,TRBJ1-1,TRBV30,TRBD1,-
CASSPRTGRETQYF,TGCGCCAGCAGCCCAAGGACAGGGCGAGAGACCCAGTACTTC,TRBJ2-5,TRBV5-1,TRBD1,-
CASSFSSSGNTIYF,TGTGCCAGCAGTTTTTCCAGCTCTGGAAACACCATATATTTT,TRBJ1-3,TRBV27,-,-
CASSLQGGHSYEQYF,TGTGCCAGCAGCTTACAGGGGGGTCACTCCTACGAGCAGTACTTC,TRBJ2-7,TRBV5-5,TRBD1,-
CAWKFKDSRYGYTF,TGTGCCTGGAAATTCAAGGACAGCAGATATGGCTACACCTTC,TRBJ1-2,TRBV30,-,-
CASNPQGPYQPQHF,TGTGCCAGCAATCCTCAGGGTCCCTATCAGCCCCAGCATTTT,TRBJ1-5,TRBV6-1,-,-
CASRGLVTGELFF,TGTGCCAGCAGGGGACTAGTCACCGGGGAGCTGTTTTTT,TRBJ2-2,TRBV6-6,TRBD2,-
CASTNQGRGNEKLFF,TGTGCCAGCACCAATCAGGGGAGGGGAAATGAAAAACTGTTTTTT,TRBJ1-4,TRBV7-2,-,once
CASSPGLAASETQYF,TGTGCCAGCTCACCTGGACTAGCGGCGTCGGAGACCCAGTACTTC,TRBJ2-5,TRBV18,TRBD2,-
CASSLRLEDTQYF,TGTGCCAGCAGCTTGCGGTTAGAAGATACGCAGTATTTT,TRBJ2-3,TRBV5-6,-,-
CASSRGLAGGNEQFF,TGTGCCAGCTCGCGTGGACTAGCGGGGGGGAACGAGCAGTTCTTC,TRBJ2-1,TRBV18,TRBD2,-
CASSPPRREEQYF,TGTGCCAGCAGCCCCCCGCGACGGGAGGAGCAGTACTTC,TRBJ2-5,TRBV6-5,TRBD2,-
CASSSGRTDSPLHF,TGTGCCAGCAGCTCCGGACGGACTGATTCACCCCTCCACTTT,TRBJ1-6,TRBV7-2,-,-
CASSSPGTPSYEQYF,TGTGCCAGCAGTTCCCCCGGGACACCTTCCTACGAGCAGTACTTC,TRBJ2-7,TRBV6-5,-,-
CASSPSGGAGQPQHF,TGTGCCAGCAGCCCCTCAGGGGGAGCGGGTCAGCCCCAGCATTTT,TRBJ1-5,TRBV9,TRBD1,-
CAISDRGRTGELFF,TGTGCCATCAGTGACCGGGGAAGGACCGGGGAGCTGTTTTTT,TRBJ2-2,TRBV10-3,-,-
CASRGPGQGDNQPQHF,TGTGCCAGCAGAGGGCCGGGACAGGGGGACAATCAGCCCCAGCATTTT,TRBJ1-5,TRBV6-6,TRBD1,-
CASSNNRGQENIQYF,TGTGCCAGCAGTAACAACAGGGGGCAAGAAAACATTCAGTACTTC,TRBJ2-4,TRBV28,TRBD1,-
CAWSVLVVNTEAFF,TGTGCCTGGAGTGTACTGGTAGTAAACACTGAAGCTTTCTTT,TRBJ1-1,TRBV30,-,once
CASSYSSFAGELFF,TGTGCCAGCAGTTACTCGAGTTTTGCCGGGGAGCTGTTTTTT,TRBJ2-2,TRBV6-5,-,-
CASSRGRGSYEQYF,TGTGCCAGCAGTAGGGGGCGAGGGTCCTACGAGCAGTACTTC,TRBJ2-7,TRBV27,TRBD1,-
CASVAGGGETQYF,TGTGCCAGTGTAGCGGGGGGCGGAGAGACCCAGTACTTC,TRBJ2-5,TRBV19,TRBD2,-